One sample yielded the 29 T cell receptor beta chains listed below, sequenced in a study of T cell responses to AZD1222 COVID-19 vaccine. This table comes from immunoSEQ multiplex PCR, and its TCRdb copy is limited to in-frame clones, with some not included. The sample includes under 130,000 clones, roughly 90% of them seen just once. Here the sequenced sample was peripheral blood, taken on day 0 of AZD1222 vaccination. The receptors here all came from an adult in good health.

This rearrangement joins TRBV15 to TRBJ1-5, with 8 bases aligning to TRBD1. The germline CDR1 and CDR2 sequences are LNHNV and YYDKDF (reference sequence). CDR3 length equals 13 residues. Trimming took 6 bases from V and 9 from J; bases not matched to a gene: 7. In DNA form, the CDR3 reads TGTGCCACCAGGGCGGACAGGGTCGGGCCCCAGCATTTT. It codes for CATRADRVGPQHF.

V and J are TRBV29-1 and TRBJ2-3; D tentatively reads TRBD1 or TRBD2 (6 bases each). V lost 5 bases, J lost 5 bases, and 17 bases lay in between. The CDR3 consists of 14 residues. The germline gives CDR1 SQVTM, CDR2 ANQGSEA. In nucleotides, the CDR3 is TGCAGCGTTTGTATGGGGGGCCGGGGAGATACGCAGTATTTT. Protein: CSVCMGGRGDTQYF.

The chain uses TRBV4-2 and TRBJ2-3; 16 bases agree with TRBD2. Germline V gene sequence: CDR1 LGHNA, CDR2 YNFKEQ. V lost 1 base and J lost 4; bases outside the gene matches: 17. The CDR3 loop spans 22 amino acids. The CDR3 DNA is TGTGCCAGCAGCCAAGCCCCCATACGAGGGGGACTAGCGGGAGGGGACCCAGATACGCAGTATTTT. Its translation is CASSQAPIRGGLAGGDPDTQYF.

Worth noting for this clone: The sample contains more than one DNA sequence encoding this CDR3. This chain connects TRBV28 to TRBJ2-7; D may be TRBD2 (5 bases). The CDR3 consists of 12 residues. V was clipped by 5 bases and J by 4 bases, with 9 bases between them. Germline V gene data show CDR1 as MDHEN and CDR2 as SYDVKM. This CDR3 reads CASSLRGYEQYF. As DNA, the CDR3 is TGTGCCAGCAGTCTCCGGGGTTACGAGCAGTACTTC.

The chain is built from TRBV9 and TRBJ1-2; no firm D call. This CDR3 contains 13 residues. Looked up from germline, CDR1 is SGDLS and CDR2 is YYNGEE. The V and J ends lost 2 bases and 2 bases respectively, with 7 bases between them. CDR3 coding DNA: TGTGCCAGCAGCGTTACAGAAAACTATGGCTACACCTTC. Translated, it gives CASSVTENYGYTF. Looking up the rest from reference TRBV9 and TRBJ1-2 gives the full variable domain: DSGVTQTPKHLITATGQRVTLRCSPRSGDLSVYWYQQSLDQGLQFLIQYYNGEERAKGNILERFSAQQFPDLHSELNLSSLELGDSALYFCASSVTENYGYTFGSGTRLTVV.

The V call is TRBV6-5, the J call TRBJ1-1; TRBD1 aligns across 7 bases. J was trimmed by 4 bases and V by 0 bases; bases with no gene match: 8. CDR3 length: 16 residues. Germline loops: CDR1 MNHEY, CDR2 SVGAGI. The CDR3 coding sequence is TGTGCCAGCAGTTACTCGAAAGGGACAGTCGTCACTGAAGCTTTCTTT. Translating it yields CASSYSKGTVVTEAFF.

V gene TRBV28 combines with J gene TRBJ2-7, with 8 bases fitting TRBD2. V was pared by 8 bases and J by 0 bases, with 6 bases of the junction left unmatched. The CDR3 spans 14 residues. Looked up from germline, CDR1 is MDHEN and CDR2 is SYDVKM. CDR3 bases: TGTGCCAGCCCCCGGGGGGGAAGCTCCTACGAGCAGTACTTC. Encoded protein: CASPRGGSSYEQYF. The full variable domain, completed using reference TRBV28 and TRBJ2-7, is DVKVTQSSRYLVKRTGEKVFLECVQDMDHENMFWYRQDPGLGLRLIYFSYDVKMKEKGDIPEGYSVSREKKERFSLILESASTNQTSMYLCASPRGGSSYEQYFGPGTRLTVT.

The chain uses TRBV7-2 and TRBJ2-5, with TRBD2 identical over 11 bases. From germline, CDR1 is SGHTA and CDR2 FQGNSA. The CDR3 is 14 residues long. V was pared by 3 bases and J by 5 bases, with 2 bases of the junction left unmatched. This CDR3 reads CASSFSGGAETQYF. The CDR3 coding sequence is TGTGCCAGCAGCTTTAGCGGGGGGGCCGAGACCCAGTACTTC.

The CDR3 DNA reads as TGTGCCAGCAGTTTTTTGAACACTGAAGCTTTCTTT. This translates into CASSFLNTEAFF. The V gene is TRBV12-3 or TRBV12-4, the J gene TRBJ1-1; the D is unclear. V shed 3 bases and J shed 0 bases, with 2 bases lying between them. CDR3 length: 12 residues.

This chain connects TRBV12-3 or TRBV12-4 to TRBJ1-1; D is possibly TRBD1 (5 bases). The germline V and J ends were trimmed by 3 bases and 1 base, with 6 bases remaining between them. The CDR3 extends over 13 amino acids. CDR3 nucleotide sequence: TGTGCCAGCAGTTTCCAGGGGAACACTGAAGCTTTCTTT. Protein sequence: CASSFQGNTEAFF.

The chain has TRBV7-3 and TRBJ1-1; no reliable D call. Germline V CDR1 and CDR2: SGHTA, FQGTGA. CDR3 length: 13 amino acids. The V and J ends lost 1 base and 0 bases respectively, with 3 bases between them. The CDR3: CASSLNVNTEAFF. The CDR3 nucleotides read TGTGCCAGCAGCTTAAATGTGAACACTGAAGCTTTCTTT.

The CDR3 sequence is CASSRGQTDSGNTIYF. The CDR3 nucleotides read TGTGCCAGCTCACGAGGACAGACGGACTCTGGAAACACCATATATTTT. The chain has TRBV18 and TRBJ1-3; TRBD1 might be the D (6 bases). Germline V gives CDR1 KGHSH, CDR2 LQKENI. CDR3 length equals 16 residues. V shed 4 bases and J shed 0 bases, with 13 bases lying between them.

J is TRBJ2-5 and V is TRBV30, with unresolved D. Germline CDR1 reads GTSNPN; CDR2 reads SVGIG (reference sequence). CDR3 size: 12 residues. Trimming removed 0 bases from V and 7 bases from J, with 9 bases in between. Written as DNA, the CDR3 is TGTGCCTGGAGTGTGGGAACCGGGACCCAGTACTTC. This codes for CAWSVGTGTQYF.

J is TRBJ1-2 and V is TRBV7-8; 10 bases fit TRBD1. CDR1 and CDR2 (germline): SGHVS, FQNEAQ. CDR3 length: 14 residues. The V gene end was trimmed by 5 bases and the J gene end by 7 bases; junction bases not matched to a gene: 7. The CDR3 coding sequence is TGTGCCAGCAGCGCCCGGGACAGGGGATTTGGCTACACCTTC. Protein sequence: CASSARDRGFGYTF.

The chain uses TRBV7-9 and TRBJ1-1, with a tentative D call TRBD1 (6 bases). CDR1 SEHNR and CDR2 FQNEAQ come from the germline V gene (reference sequence). V lost 3 bases, J lost 1 base, and 9 bases lay in between. The CDR3 runs 14 residues. The CDR3 sequence: CASSLGQQNTEAFF. The DNA for the CDR3 is TGTGCCAGCAGCTTGGGACAACAGAACACTGAAGCTTTCTTT.

J is TRBJ2-3 and V is TRBV6-4; tentatively, D is TRBD1 or TRBD2 (6 bases each). The V end lost 4 bases, the J end lost 5 bases, and 13 bases lay between the germline ends. In germline, CDR1 is MRHNA, CDR2 SNTAGT. The CDR3 consists of 14 residues. The DNA for the CDR3 is TGTGCCAGCAGTGGTAAGGGGGGACGAGATACGCAGTATTTT. Its translation: CASSGKGGRDTQYF.

The chain links TRBV7-9 to TRBJ1-2; D not resolved. The V and J ends lost 2 bases and 5 bases respectively, with 9 bases between them. CDR1 and CDR2 from the germline V gene are SEHNR and FQNEAQ (reference sequence). There are 13 residues in the CDR3. CDR3 DNA sequence: TGTGCCAGCAGCTTAACCCAAGAGTATGGCTACACCTTC. Its translation is CASSLTQEYGYTF.

The rearrangement uses TRBV5-1 and TRBJ1-3; TRBD1 agrees at 10 bases. Germline-derived CDR1 and CDR2 are SGHRS and YFSETQ. Trimming removed 4 bases from V and 0 bases from J; junction bases left unmatched: 7. The CDR3 covers 17 residues. In DNA form, the CDR3 reads TGCGCCAGCAGCGTCCGGGACAGGGGAGTCTCTGGAAACACCATATATTTT. It yields the protein CASSVRDRGVSGNTIYF.

This chain joins TRBV6-5 and TRBJ2-2; the D gene is possibly TRBD1 (5 bases). The CDR3 loop spans 14 amino acids. V dropped 0 bases and J dropped 9 bases, with 11 bases sitting between them. CDR1 and CDR2 (germline): MNHEY, SVGAGI. The CDR3 region is CASSYSNMGRELFF. CDR3 in DNA: TGTGCCAGCAGTTACTCGAATATGGGGCGGGAGCTGTTTTTT.

The CDR3 region has the DNA TGTGCCAGCAGTGAGACCGAGGGGGATTCACCCCTCCACTTT. Translated, it gives CASSETEGDSPLHF. This sequence joins TRBV6-1 and TRBJ1-6, with D maybe TRBD1 (6 bases). The ends were cut back, 3 bases at V and 8 bases at J, with 11 bases in the middle. CDR1 is MNHNS, CDR2 SASEGT, per germline. The CDR3 totals 14 residues.

V usage is TRBV5-1 and J usage is TRBJ2-7, with D uncertain. The germline V and J ends were trimmed by 0 bases and 1 base, with 5 bases remaining between them. The CDR3 covers 13 residues. Per the germline V gene, CDR1 is SGHRS and CDR2 is YFSETQ. The CDR3 region is CASSLERSYEQYF. The CDR3 nucleotides are TGCGCCAGCAGCTTGGAACGGTCCTACGAGCAGTACTTC.

The chain couples TRBV7-3 to TRBJ1-6; D may be TRBD1 (5 bases). Germline-derived CDR1 and CDR2 are SGHTA and FQGTGA. Between the trimmed V and J ends, which lost 0 bases and 9 bases, there was a span of 9 bases. The CDR3 totals 14 residues. CDR3 DNA: TGTGCCAGCAGCTTAACGTCTGGGGGTTCACCCCTCCACTTT. It yields the protein CASSLTSGGSPLHF.

This clone was seen only once. The chain couples TRBV5-6 to TRBJ2-3; a weak D match, TRBD1 (5 bases). Germline loops: CDR1 SGHDT, CDR2 YYEEEE. V was pared by 9 bases and J by 0 bases, with 11 bases between. The length of the CDR3 is 13 residues. DNA for the CDR3: TGTGCCACCAAGACAGCGAGCACAGATACGCAGTATTTT. Amino acids: CATKTASTDTQYF.

This chain connects TRBV10-3 to TRBJ2-7; tentatively, D is TRBD2 (6 bases). Trimming pared 6 bases from V and 6 bases from J, leaving 15 bases between. The CDR3 covers 13 residues. The germline CDR1 and CDR2 sequences are ENHRY and SYGVKD. The CDR3 here is CAIRGTDFLEQYF. CDR3 nucleotides: TGTGCCATCAGAGGGACTGACTTTCTCGAGCAGTACTTC.

This CDR3 reads CASSLRGTEAFF. The CDR3 DNA reads as TGTGCCAGCAGCTTACGGGGGACTGAAGCTTTCTTT. V usage is TRBV11-2 and J usage is TRBJ1-1; a weak D match, TRBD1 (5 bases). There are 12 residues in the CDR3. Between the trimmed V and J ends, which lost 2 bases and 5 bases, there was a span of 6 bases. CDR1 and CDR2 (germline): SGHAT, FQNNGV. Using reference TRBV11-2 and TRBJ1-1 for the parts outside the CDR3, the full variable domain is EAGVAQSPRYKIIEKRQSVAFWCNPISGHATLYWYQQILGQGPKLLIQFQNNGVVDDSQLPKDRFSAERLKGVDSTLKIQPAKLEDSAVYLCASSLRGTEAFFGQGTRLTVV.

This clone occurred a few times. This chain joins TRBV20-1 and TRBJ2-1; 7 nucleotides align to TRBD2. The CDR3 is 11 residues long. With 3 bases clipped from V and 10 bases from J, the junction kept 3 bases outside the gene matches. Germline CDR1 and CDR2: DFQATT and SNEGSKA (reference sequence). DNA of the CDR3: TGCAGTGCTAGCCTGGGGGGGGAGCAGTTCTTC. This codes for CSASLGGEQFF.

The chain joins TRBV5-1 to TRBJ1-5; D not certain. Germline CDR1 and CDR2: SGHRS and YFSETQ. The CDR3 length is 13 residues. The V end was cut by 0 bases, the J end by 6 bases, with 7 bases between. The CDR3 reads CASSLEIGQPQHF. Here the CDR3 DNA reads TGCGCCAGCAGCTTGGAAATTGGTCAGCCCCAGCATTTT.

The V call is TRBV29-1, the J call TRBJ1-5; 7 positions agree with TRBD1. Germline V gene lookup returns CDR1 SQVTM and CDR2 ANQGSEA. This CDR3 has 13 residues. V was clipped by 4 bases and J by 5 bases; unmatched bases: 5. The CDR3 region has the DNA TGCAGCGTTGTCGGTCAGGGGGATCAGCCCCAGCATTTT. Translated: CSVVGQGDQPQHF. Combining the CDR3 with reference TRBV29-1 and TRBJ1-5 gives the whole variable domain SAVISQKPSRDICQRGTSLTIQCQVDSQVTMMFWYRQQPGQSLTLIATANQGSEATYESGFVIDKFPISRPNLTFSTLTVSNMSPEDSSIYLCSVVGQGDQPQHFGDGTRLSIL.

The chain has TRBV28 and TRBJ2-3; 11 bases line up with TRBD2. The CDR3 is 15 residues long. CDR1 and CDR2 from the germline V gene are MDHEN and SYDVKM. Trimming removed 5 bases from V and 7 bases from J; junction bases left unmatched: 8. The DNA of the CDR3 is TGTGCCAGCAGTAAAGGTAGCGGGAGGGCGAATACGCAGTATTTT. Amino acid sequence: CASSKGSGRANTQYF.